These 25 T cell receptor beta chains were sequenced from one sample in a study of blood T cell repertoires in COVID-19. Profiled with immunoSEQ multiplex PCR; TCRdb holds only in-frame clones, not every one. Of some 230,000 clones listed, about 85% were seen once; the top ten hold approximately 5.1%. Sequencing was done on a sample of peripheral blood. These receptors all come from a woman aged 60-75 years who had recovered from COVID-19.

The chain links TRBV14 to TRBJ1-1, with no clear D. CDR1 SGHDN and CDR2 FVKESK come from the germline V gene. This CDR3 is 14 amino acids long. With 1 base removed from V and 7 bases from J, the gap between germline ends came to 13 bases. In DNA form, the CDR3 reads TGTGCCAGCAGCCAAGTAAACCAGCGAGGTGAAGCTTTCTTT. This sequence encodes CASSQVNQRGEAFF.

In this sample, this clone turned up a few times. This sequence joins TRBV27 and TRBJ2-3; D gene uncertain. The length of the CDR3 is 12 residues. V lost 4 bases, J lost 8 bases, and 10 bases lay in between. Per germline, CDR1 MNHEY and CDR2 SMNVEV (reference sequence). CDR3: CASSSIPGTQYF. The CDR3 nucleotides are TGTGCCAGCAGTTCAATTCCCGGTACGCAGTATTTT.

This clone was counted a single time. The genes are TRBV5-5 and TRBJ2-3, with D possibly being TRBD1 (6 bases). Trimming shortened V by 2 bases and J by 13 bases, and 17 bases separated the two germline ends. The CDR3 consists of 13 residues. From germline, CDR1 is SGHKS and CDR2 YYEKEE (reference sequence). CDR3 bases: TGTGCCAGCAGCTTTCCCAGGACCCCAGGGGAGTATTTT. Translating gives CASSFPRTPGEYF.

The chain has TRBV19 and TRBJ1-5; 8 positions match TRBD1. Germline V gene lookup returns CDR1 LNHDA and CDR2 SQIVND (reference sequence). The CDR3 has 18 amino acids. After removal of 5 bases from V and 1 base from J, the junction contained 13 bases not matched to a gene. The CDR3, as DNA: TGTGCCAGTAGTCGGACAGGGTTTTTGGAGCCGAGCAATCAGCCCCAGCATTTT. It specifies CASSRTGFLEPSNQPQHF. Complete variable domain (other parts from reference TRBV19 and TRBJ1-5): DGGITQSPKYLFRKEGQNVTLSCEQNLNHDAMYWYRQDPGQGLRLIYYSQIVNDFQKGDIAEGYSVSREKKESFPLTVTSAQKNPTAFYLCASSRTGFLEPSNQPQHFGDGTRLSIL.

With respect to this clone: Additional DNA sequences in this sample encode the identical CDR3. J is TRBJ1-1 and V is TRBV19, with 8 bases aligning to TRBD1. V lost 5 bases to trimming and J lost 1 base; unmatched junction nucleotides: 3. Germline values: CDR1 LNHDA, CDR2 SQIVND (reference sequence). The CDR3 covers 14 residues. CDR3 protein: CASSQDRGNTEAFF. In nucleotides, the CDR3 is TGTGCCAGTAGTCAAGACAGGGGGAACACTGAAGCTTTCTTT.

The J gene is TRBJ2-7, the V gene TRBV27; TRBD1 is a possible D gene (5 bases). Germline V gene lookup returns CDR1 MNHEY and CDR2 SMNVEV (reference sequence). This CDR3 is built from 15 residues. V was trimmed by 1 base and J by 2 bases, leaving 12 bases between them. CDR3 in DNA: TGTGCCAGCAGTTTATGGGGTCAGGGAACCTACGAGCAGTACTTC. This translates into CASSLWGQGTYEQYF.

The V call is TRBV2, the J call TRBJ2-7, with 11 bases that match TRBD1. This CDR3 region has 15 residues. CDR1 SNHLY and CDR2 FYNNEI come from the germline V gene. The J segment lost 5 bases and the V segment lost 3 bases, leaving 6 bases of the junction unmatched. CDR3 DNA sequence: TGTGCCAGCAGTGACGGTGTGGGACAGGGGGACGAGCAGTACTTC. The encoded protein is CASSDGVGQGDEQYF.

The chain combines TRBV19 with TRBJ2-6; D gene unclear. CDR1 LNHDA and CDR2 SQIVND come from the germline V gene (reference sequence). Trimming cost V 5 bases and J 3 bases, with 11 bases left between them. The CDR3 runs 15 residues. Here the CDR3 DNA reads TGTGCCAGTAGTGGGCCCCCGTTTGGGGCCAACGTCCTGACTTTC. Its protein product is CASSGPPFGANVLTF. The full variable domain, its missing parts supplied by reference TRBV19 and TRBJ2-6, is DGGITQSPKYLFRKEGQNVTLSCEQNLNHDAMYWYRQDPGQGLRLIYYSQIVNDFQKGDIAEGYSVSREKKESFPLTVTSAQKNPTAFYLCASSGPPFGANVLTFGAGSRLTVL.

CDR3 sequence (DNA): TGTGCCAGCAGTACCGGGACAGAGCTCTATAATTCACCCCTCCACTTT. Translating gives CASSTGTELYNSPLHF. This sequence joins TRBV4-2 and TRBJ1-6, with 7 bases fitting TRBD1. The CDR3 spans 16 residues. V trimming: 6 bases; J trimming: 3 bases; junction bases outside the gene matches: 8. CDR1 and CDR2 (germline): LGHNA, YNFKEQ.

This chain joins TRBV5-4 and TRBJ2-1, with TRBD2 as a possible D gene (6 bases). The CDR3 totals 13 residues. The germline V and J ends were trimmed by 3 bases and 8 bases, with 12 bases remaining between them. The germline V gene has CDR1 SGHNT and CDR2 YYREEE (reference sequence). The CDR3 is CASSWGDGDEQFF. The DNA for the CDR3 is TGTGCCAGCAGCTGGGGGGACGGGGATGAGCAGTTCTTC.

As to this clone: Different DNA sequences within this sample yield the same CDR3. The CDR3 DNA reads as TGTGCCAGCGGACTGGATACGCAGTATTTT. Translated, it gives CASGLDTQYF. The V gene is TRBV19, the J gene TRBJ2-3, with TRBD2 as a possible D gene (5 bases). The CDR3 totals 10 residues. The V end lost 9 bases, the J end lost 6 bases, and 7 bases lay between the germline ends. Germline CDR1 LNHDA, CDR2 SQIVND (reference sequence).

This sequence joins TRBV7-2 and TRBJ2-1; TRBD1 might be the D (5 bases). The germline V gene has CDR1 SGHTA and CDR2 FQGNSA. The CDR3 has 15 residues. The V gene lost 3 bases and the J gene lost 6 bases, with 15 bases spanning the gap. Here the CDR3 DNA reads TGTGCCAGCAGCTTTCTCCCAGGGCTGGGCAATGAGCAGTTCTTC. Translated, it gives CASSFLPGLGNEQFF. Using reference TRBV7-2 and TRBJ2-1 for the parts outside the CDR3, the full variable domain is GAGVSQSPSNKVTEKGKDVELRCDPISGHTALYWYRQSLGQGLEFLIYFQGNSAPDKSGLPSDRFSAERTGGSVSTLTIQRTQQEDSAVYLCASSFLPGLGNEQFFGPGTRLTVL.

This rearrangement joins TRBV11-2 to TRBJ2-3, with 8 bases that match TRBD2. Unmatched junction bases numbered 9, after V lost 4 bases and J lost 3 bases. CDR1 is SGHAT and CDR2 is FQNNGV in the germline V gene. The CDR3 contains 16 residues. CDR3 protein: CASSWGGGLRTDTQYF. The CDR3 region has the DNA TGTGCCAGCAGCTGGGGCGGGGGGTTGAGGACAGATACGCAGTATTTT.

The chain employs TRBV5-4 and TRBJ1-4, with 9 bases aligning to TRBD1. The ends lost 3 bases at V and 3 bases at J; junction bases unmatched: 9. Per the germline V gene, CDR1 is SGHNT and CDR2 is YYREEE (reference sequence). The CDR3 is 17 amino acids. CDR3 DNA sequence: TGTGCCAGCAGCTCAGGCCGGGACAGGGCTTCTAATGAAAAACTGTTTTTT. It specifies CASSSGRDRASNEKLFF.

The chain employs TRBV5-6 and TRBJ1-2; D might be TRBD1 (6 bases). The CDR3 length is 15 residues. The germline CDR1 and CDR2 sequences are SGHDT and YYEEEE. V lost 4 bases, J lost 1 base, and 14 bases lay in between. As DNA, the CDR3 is TGTGCCAGCAGCGGGCCGGGACACATTAACTATGGCTACACCTTC. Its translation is CASSGPGHINYGYTF.

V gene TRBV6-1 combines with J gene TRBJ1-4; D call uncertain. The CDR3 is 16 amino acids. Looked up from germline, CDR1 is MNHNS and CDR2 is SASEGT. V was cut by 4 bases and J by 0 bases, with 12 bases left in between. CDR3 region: CASSGLRLTTNEKLFF. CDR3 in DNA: TGTGCCAGCAGTGGCCTCAGGTTAACAACTAATGAAAAACTGTTTTTT.

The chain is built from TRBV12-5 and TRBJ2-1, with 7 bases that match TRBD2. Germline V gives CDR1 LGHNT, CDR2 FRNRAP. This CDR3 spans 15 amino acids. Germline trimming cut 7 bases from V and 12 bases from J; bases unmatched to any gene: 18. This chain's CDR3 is CASAPRGEVLPAQFF. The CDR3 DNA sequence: TGTGCTAGTGCCCCCCGGGGGGAGGTCCTTCCGGCGCAGTTCTTC.

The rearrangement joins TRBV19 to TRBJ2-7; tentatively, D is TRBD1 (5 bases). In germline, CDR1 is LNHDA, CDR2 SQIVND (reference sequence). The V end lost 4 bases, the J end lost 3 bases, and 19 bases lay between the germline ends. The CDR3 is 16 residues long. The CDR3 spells CASSSAVGHLIYEQYF. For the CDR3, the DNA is TGTGCCAGTAGTAGTGCGGTAGGACACCTTATCTACGAGCAGTACTTC.

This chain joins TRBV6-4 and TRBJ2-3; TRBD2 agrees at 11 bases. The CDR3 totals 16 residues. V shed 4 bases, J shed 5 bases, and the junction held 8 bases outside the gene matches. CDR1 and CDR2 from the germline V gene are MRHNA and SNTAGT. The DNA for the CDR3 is TGTGCCAGCAGTGTATCTAGCGGGGGGTCTGAAGATACGCAGTATTTT. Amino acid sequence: CASSVSSGGSEDTQYF.

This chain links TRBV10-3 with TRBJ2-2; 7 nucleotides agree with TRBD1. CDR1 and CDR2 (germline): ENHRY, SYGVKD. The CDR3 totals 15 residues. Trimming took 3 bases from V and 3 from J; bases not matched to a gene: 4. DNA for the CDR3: TGTGCCATCAGTGAAAGGGACAGCGACACCGGGGAGCTGTTTTTT. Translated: CAISERDSDTGELFF.

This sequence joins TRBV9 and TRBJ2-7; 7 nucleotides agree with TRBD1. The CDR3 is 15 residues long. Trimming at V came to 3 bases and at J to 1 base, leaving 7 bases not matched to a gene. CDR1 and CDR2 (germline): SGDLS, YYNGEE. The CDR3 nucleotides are TGTGCCAGCAGCGGTCGGGACAGCCCGTCCTACGAGCAGTACTTC. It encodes CASSGRDSPSYEQYF.

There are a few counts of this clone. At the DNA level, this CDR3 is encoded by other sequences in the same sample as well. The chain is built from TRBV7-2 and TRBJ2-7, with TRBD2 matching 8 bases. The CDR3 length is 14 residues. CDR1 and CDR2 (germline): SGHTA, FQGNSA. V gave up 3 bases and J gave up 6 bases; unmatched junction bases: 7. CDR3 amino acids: CASSFLAGGLEQYF. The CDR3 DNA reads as TGTGCCAGCAGCTTCCTGGCGGGGGGCCTCGAGCAGTACTTC.

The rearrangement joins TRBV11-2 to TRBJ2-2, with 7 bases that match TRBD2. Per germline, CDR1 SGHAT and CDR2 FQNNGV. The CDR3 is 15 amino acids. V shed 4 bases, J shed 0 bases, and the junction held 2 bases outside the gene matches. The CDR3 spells CASSWDYPNTGELFF. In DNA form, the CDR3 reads TGTGCCAGCAGCTGGGACTACCCGAACACCGGGGAGCTGTTTTTT.

In DNA form, the CDR3 reads TGCGCCAGCAGCTTGACGGTCGGGACCTACGAGCAGTACTTC. It yields the protein CASSLTVGTYEQYF. The rearrangement uses TRBV5-1 and TRBJ2-7, with D perhaps matching TRBD2 (5 bases). In germline, CDR1 is SGHRS, CDR2 YFSETQ. The CDR3 is 14 residues long. V lost 1 base and J lost 2, with 10 bases in between.

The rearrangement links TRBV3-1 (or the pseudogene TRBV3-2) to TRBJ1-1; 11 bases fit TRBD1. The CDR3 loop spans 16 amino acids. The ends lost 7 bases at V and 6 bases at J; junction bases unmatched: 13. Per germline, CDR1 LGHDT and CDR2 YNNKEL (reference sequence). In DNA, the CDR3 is TGTGCCAGCACACCTACAGGACAGGGGGCTAGAGCTGAAGCTTTCTTT. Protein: CASTPTGQGARAEAFF.